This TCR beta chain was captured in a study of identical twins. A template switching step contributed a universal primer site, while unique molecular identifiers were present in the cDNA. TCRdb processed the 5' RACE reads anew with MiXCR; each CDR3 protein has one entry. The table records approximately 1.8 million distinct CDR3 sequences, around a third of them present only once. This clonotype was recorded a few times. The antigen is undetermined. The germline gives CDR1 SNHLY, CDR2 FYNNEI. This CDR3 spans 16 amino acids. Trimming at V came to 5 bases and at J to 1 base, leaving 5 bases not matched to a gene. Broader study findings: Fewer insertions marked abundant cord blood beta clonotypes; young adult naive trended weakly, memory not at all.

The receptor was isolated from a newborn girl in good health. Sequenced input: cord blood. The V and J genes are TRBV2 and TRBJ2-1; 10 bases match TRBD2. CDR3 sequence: CASSNRAGGSYNEQFF. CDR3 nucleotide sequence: TGTGCCAGCAGTAACCGAGCGGGGGGGTCCTACAATGAGCAGTTCTTC.